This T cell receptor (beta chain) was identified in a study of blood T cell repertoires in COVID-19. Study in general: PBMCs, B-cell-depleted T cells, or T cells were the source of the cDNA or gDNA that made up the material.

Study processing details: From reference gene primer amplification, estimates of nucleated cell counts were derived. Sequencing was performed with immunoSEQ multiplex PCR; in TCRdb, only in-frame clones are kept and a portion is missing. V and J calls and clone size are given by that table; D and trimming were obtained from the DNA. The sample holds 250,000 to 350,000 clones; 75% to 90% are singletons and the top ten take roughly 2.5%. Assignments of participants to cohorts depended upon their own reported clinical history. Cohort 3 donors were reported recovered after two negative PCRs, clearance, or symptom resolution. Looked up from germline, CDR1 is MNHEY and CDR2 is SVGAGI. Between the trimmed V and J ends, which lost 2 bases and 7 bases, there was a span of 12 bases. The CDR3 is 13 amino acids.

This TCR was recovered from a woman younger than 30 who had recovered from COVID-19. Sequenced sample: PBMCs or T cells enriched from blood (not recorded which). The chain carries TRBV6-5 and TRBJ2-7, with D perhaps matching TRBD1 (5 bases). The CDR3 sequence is CASSYQGPREQYF. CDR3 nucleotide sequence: TGTGCCAGCAGTTACCAGGGCCCGCGAGAGCAGTACTTC.